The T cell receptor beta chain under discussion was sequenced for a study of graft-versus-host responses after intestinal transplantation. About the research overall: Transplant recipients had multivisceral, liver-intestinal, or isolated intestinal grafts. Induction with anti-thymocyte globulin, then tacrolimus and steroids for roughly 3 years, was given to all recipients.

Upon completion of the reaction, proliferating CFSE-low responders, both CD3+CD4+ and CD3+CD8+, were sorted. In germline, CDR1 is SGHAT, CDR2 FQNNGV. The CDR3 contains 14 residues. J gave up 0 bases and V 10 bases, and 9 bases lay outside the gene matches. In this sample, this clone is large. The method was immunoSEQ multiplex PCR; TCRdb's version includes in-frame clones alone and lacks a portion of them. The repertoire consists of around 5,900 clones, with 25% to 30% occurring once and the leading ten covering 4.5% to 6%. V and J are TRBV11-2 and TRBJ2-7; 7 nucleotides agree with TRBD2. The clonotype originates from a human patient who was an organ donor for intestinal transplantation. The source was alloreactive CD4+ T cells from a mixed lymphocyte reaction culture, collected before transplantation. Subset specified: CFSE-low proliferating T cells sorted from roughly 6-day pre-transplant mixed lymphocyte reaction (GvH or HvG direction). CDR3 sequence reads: CATKPGLLSYEQYF. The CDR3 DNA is TGTGCCACCAAACCGGGACTACTCTCCTACGAGCAGTACTTC.